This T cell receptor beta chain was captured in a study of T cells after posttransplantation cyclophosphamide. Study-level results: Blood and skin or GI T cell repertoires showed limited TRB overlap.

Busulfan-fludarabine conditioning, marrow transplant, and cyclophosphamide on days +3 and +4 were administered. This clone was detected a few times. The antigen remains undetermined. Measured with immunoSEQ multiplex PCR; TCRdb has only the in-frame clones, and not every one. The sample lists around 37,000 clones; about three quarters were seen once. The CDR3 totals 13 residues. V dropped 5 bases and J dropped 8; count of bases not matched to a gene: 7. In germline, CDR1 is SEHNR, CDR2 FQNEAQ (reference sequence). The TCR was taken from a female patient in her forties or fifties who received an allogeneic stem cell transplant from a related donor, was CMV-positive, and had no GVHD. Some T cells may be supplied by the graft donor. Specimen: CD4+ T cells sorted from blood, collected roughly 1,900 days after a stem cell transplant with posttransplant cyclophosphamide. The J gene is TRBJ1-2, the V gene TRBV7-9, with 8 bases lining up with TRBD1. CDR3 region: CASSASGTGGYTF. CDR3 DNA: TGTGCCAGCAGCGCCTCCGGGACAGGAGGCTACACCTTC.